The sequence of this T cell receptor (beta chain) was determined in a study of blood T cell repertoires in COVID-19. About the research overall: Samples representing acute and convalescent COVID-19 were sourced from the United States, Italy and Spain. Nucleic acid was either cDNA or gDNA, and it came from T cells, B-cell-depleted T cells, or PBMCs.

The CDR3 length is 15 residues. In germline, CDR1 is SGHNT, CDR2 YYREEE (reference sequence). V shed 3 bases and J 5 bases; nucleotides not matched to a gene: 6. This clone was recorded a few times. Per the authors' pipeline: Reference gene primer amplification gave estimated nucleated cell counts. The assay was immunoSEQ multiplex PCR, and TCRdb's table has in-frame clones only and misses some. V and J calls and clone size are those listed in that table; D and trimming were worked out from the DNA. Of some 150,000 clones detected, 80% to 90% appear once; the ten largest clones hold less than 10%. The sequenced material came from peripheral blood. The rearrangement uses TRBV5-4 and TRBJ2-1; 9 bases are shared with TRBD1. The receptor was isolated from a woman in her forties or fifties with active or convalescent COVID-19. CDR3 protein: CASSSPGQGDNEQFF. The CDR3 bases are TGTGCCAGCAGCTCACCGGGACAGGGAGACAATGAGCAGTTCTTC.